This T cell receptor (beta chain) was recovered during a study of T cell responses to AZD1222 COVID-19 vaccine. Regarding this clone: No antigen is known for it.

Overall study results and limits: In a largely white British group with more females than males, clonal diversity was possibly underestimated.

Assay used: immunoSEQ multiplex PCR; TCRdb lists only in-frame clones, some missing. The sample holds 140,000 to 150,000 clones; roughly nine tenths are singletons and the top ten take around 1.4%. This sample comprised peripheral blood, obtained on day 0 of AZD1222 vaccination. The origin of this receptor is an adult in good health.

The CDR3 region is CASSRLGLGRAEEQYF. The DNA of the CDR3 is TGTGCCAGCAGCCGCTTGGGTTTAGGCAGGGCTGAGGAGCAGTACTTC. This chain joins TRBV5-4 and TRBJ2-7, with D possibly being TRBD1 (5 bases). The CDR3 length is 16 residues. With 4 bases removed from V and 7 bases from J, the gap between germline ends came to 24 bases. Looked up from germline, CDR1 is SGHNT and CDR2 is YYREEE (reference sequence).